This entry features one T cell receptor beta chain sequence. The antigen remains unidentified. The V end was cut by 3 bases, the J end by 0 bases, with 8 bases between. This CDR3 has 14 amino acids. Germline CDR1 and CDR2: MNHNS and SASEGT. The record originates from a study of cytomegalovirus exposure and HLA in healthy donors. Whole-study findings and limits: The study flagged some 180 TCR beta chains as cytomegalovirus-associated. TCR clusters originating in the first cohort tended to co-occur in the approximately 130 validation repertoires, according to a later analysis. Three chains tied to CMV proved CMV antigen-specific in vitro.

The donors were part of the roughly 120-subject validation cohort, which stood apart from the 666-subject first cohort. Sequencing was performed with immunoSEQ multiplex PCR; in TCRdb, only in-frame clones are kept and a portion is missing. Here the sample spans about 220,000 clones, approximately 90% being singletons. The rearrangement uses TRBV6-1 and TRBJ1-1, with D unresolved. Source material: PBMCs. The sequence was collected from a woman aged 18-29 years in good health and CMV-seronegative. CDR3 DNA sequence: TGTGCCAGCAGTGAGGGCAGATTGAACACTGAAGCTTTCTTT. Protein product: CASSEGRLNTEAFF.